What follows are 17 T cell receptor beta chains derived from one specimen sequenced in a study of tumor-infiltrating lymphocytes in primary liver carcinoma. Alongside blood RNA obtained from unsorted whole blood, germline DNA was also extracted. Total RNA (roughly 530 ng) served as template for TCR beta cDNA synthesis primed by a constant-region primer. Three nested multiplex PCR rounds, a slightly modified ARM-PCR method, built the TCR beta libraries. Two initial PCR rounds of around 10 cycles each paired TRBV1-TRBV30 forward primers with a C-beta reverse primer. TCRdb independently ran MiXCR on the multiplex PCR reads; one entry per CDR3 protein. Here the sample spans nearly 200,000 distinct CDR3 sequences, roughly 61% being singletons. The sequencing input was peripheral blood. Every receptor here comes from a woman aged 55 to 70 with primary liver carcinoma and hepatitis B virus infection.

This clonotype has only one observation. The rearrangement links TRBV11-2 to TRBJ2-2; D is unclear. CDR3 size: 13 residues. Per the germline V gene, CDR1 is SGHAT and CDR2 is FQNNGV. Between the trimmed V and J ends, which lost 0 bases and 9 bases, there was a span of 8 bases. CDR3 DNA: TGTGCCAGCAGCTTAGAGTGGGCCTGGGAGCTGTTTTTT. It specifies CASSLEWAWELFF.

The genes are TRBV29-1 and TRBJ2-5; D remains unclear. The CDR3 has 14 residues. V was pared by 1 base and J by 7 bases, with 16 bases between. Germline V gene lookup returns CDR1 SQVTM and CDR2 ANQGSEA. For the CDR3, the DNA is TGCAGCGTTGAAGGGGCTGGTGGGATGGTGACCCAGTACTTC. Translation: CSVEGAGGMVTQYF.

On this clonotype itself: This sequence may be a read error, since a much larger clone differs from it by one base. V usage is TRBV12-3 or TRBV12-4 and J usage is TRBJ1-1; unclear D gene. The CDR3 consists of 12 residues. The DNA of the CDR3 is TGTGCCAGCACCCGTATGAACACTGAAGCTCTCTTT. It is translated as CASTRMNTEALF.

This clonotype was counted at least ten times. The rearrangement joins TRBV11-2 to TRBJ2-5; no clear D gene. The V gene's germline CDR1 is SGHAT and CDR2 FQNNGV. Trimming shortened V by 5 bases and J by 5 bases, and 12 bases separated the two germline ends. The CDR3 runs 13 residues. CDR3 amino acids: CASSPLIGETQYF. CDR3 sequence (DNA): TGTGCCAGCAGCCCTCTTATCGGCGAGACCCAGTACTTC.

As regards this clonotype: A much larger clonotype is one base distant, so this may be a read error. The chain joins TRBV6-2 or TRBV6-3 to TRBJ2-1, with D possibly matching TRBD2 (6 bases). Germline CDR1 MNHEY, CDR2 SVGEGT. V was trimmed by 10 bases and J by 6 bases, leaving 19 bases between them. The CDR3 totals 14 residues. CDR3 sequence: CANRKQVGGNEQFF. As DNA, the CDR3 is TGTGCCAACAGAAAACAGGTCGGGGGCAATGAGCAGTTCTTC.

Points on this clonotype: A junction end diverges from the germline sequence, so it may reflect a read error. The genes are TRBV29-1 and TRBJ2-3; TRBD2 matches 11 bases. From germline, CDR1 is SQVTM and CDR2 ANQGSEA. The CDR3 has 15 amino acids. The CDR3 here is CSVGLAESCTDTRYF. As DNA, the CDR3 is TGCAGTGTGGGACTAGCGGAGTCTTGCACAGATACGCGGTATTTT.

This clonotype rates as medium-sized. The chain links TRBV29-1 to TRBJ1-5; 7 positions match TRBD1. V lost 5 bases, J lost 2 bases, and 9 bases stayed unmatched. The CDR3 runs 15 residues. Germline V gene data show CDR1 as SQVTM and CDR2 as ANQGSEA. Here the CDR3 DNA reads TGCAGCGTTACGGTGGGAGGGGGCGGCAATCAGCCCCAGCATTTT. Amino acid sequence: CSVTVGGGGNQPQHF. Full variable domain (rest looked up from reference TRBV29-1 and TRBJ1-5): SAVISQKPSRDICQRGTSLTIQCQVDSQVTMMFWYRQQPGQSLTLIATANQGSEATYESGFVIDKFPISRPNLTFSTLTVSNMSPEDSSIYLCSVTVGGGGNQPQHFGDGTRLSIL.

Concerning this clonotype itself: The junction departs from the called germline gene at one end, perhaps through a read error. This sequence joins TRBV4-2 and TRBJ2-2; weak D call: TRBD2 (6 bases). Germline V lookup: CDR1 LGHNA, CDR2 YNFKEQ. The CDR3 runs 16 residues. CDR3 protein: CDSSQDSAGGTGELFF. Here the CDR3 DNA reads TGTGACAGCAGTCAAGACAGCGCCGGGGGCACCGGGGAGCTGTTTTTT.

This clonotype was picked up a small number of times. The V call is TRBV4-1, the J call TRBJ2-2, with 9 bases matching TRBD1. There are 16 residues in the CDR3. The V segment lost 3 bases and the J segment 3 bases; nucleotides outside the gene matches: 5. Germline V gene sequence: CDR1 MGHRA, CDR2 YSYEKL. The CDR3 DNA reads TGCGCCAGCAGCCAGACAGGGGGAAAATACACCGGGGAGCTGTTTTTT. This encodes CASSQTGGKYTGELFF.

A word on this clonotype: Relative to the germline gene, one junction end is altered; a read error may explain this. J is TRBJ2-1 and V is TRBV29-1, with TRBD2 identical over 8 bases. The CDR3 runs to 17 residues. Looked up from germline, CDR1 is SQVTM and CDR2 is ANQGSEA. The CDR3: CSVEALVAGISYNEQFF. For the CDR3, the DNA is TGTAGCGTTGAAGCCCTAGTAGCGGGAATATCTTACAATGAGCAGTTCTTC.

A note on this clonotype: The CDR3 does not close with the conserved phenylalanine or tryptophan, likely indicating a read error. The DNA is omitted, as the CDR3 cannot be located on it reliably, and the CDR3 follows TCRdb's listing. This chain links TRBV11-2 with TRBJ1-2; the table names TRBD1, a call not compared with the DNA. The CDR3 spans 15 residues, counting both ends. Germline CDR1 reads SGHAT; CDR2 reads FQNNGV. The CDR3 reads CASSSPATDNYGCTS.

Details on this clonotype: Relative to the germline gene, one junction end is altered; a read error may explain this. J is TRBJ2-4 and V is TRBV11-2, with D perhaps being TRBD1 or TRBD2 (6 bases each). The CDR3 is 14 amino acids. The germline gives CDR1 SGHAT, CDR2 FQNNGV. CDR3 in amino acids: CANSPRGRVTIQYF. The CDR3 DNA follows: TGTGCCAACAGCCCCCGGGGGCGGGTTACCATTCAGTACTTC.

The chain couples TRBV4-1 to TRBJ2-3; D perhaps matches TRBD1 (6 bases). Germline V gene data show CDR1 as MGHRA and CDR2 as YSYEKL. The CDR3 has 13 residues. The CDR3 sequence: CVSSQTRGNTQYF. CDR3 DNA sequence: TGCGTCAGTAGCCAAACGAGGGGGAATACGCAGTATTTT.

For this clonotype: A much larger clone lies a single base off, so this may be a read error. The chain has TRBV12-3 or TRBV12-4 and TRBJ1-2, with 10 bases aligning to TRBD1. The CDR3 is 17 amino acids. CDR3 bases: TGTGCCAACAGTTTTGGACAGGGGGTACAGATCAACTATGGCTACACCTTC. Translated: CANSFGQGVQINYGYTF.

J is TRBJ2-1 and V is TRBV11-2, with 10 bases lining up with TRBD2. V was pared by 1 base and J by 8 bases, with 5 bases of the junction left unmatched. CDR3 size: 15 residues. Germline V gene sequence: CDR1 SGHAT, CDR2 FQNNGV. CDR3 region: CASSLVIAGGYEQFF. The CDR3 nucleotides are TGTGCCAGCAGCTTAGTGATAGCGGGAGGCTATGAGCAGTTCTTC.

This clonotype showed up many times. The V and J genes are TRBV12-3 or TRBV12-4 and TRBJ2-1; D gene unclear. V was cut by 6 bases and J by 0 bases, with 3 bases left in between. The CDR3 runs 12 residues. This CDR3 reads CASRSSYNEQFF. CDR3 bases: TGTGCCAGCAGAAGCTCCTACAATGAGCAGTTCTTC.

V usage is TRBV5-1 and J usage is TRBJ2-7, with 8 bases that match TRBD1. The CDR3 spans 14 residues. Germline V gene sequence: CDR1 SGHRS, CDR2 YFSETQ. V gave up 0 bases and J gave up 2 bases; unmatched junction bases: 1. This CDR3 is CASSLGQGPYEQYF. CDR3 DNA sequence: TGCGCCAGCAGCTTGGGACAGGGGCCCTACGAGCAGTACTTC.